The 17 T cell receptor beta chains below were found in one sample sequenced in a study of blood T cell repertoires in COVID-19. The method was immunoSEQ multiplex PCR; TCRdb's version includes in-frame clones alone and lacks a portion of them. The data contain around 40,000 clones, roughly 89% of them singletons. Sequencing was carried out using peripheral blood. All receptors derive from a man between 60 and 70 years old with active COVID-19.

The chain employs TRBV4-3 and TRBJ1-2; the D gene is possibly TRBD1 (5 bases). Between the trimmed V and J ends, which lost 0 bases and 2 bases, there was a span of 13 bases. Germline loops: CDR1 LGHNA, CDR2 YSLEER. CDR3 length: 16 amino acids. The CDR3 sequence is CASSQDQGGRNYGYTF. In DNA form, the CDR3 reads TGCGCCAGCAGCCAAGATCAGGGCGGCAGAAACTATGGCTACACCTTC.

The rearrangement joins TRBV10-3 to TRBJ2-1, with 8 nucleotides matching TRBD2. The germline V gene has CDR1 ENHRY and CDR2 SYGVKD. V gave up 9 bases and J gave up 0 bases; unmatched junction bases: 4. This CDR3 spans 14 amino acids. The chain's CDR3 is CAIQGTSSYNEQFF. The CDR3, as DNA: TGTGCCATTCAGGGGACTAGCTCCTACAATGAGCAGTTCTTC.

The chain uses TRBV5-1 and TRBJ1-1, with 7 bases that match TRBD1. V was pared by 0 bases and J by 2 bases, with 1 base of the junction left unmatched. CDR1 and CDR2 from the germline V gene are SGHRS and YFSETQ. This CDR3 region has 14 residues. This CDR3 is CASSLDRGNTEAFF. DNA of the CDR3: TGCGCCAGCAGCTTGGACAGGGGAAACACTGAAGCTTTCTTT.

The chain couples TRBV3-1 (or the pseudogene TRBV3-2) to TRBJ1-2; D is perhaps TRBD1 (5 bases). The CDR3 has 14 residues. The germline V and J ends were trimmed by 6 bases and 0 bases, with 11 bases remaining between them. Germline CDR1 LGHDT, CDR2 YNNKEL (reference sequence). CDR3 sequence (DNA): TGTGCCAGCAGAGGGGTGCGAGCTAACTATGGCTACACCTTC. Its protein is CASRGVRANYGYTF.

The count of this clone is one. The J gene is TRBJ2-6, the V gene TRBV4-3; TRBD2 matches at 8 bases. This CDR3 comprises 16 residues. Germline loops: CDR1 LGHNA, CDR2 YSLEER. With V trimmed by 0 bases and J by 3 bases, 1 base remained unmatched. CDR3 loop: CASSQEGTSGANVLTF. For the CDR3, the DNA is TGCGCCAGCAGCCAAGAAGGGACTAGTGGGGCCAACGTCCTGACTTTC.

The chain combines TRBV7-9 with TRBJ2-2, with 9 nucleotides matching TRBD1. Germline lookup yields CDR1 SEHNR and CDR2 FQNEAQ (reference sequence). This CDR3 region has 15 residues. V shed 6 bases and J 6 bases; nucleotides not matched to a gene: 8. Here the CDR3 DNA reads TGTGCCAGCAGTCGGCAACAGGGGGCGGCCGGGGAGCTGTTTTTT. Protein sequence: CASSRQQGAAGELFF.

The chain uses TRBV5-1 and TRBJ1-2; perhaps TRBD1 as D (6 bases). This CDR3 spans 15 amino acids. Trimming removed 4 bases from V and 3 bases from J, with 16 bases in between. CDR1 and CDR2 (germline): SGHRS, YFSETQ. Written as DNA, the CDR3 is TGCGCCAGCAGCCCCGGGGGGGCCCTTGACTATGGCTACACCTTC. Its translation: CASSPGGALDYGYTF.

On this clone: Other DNA sequences in this specimen translate into the identical CDR3. The rearrangement links TRBV19 to TRBJ2-5; 7 positions agree with TRBD1. The ends lost 8 bases at V and 0 bases at J; junction bases unmatched: 6. Germline values: CDR1 LNHDA, CDR2 SQIVND (reference sequence). The CDR3 spans 14 residues. The DNA of the CDR3 is TGTGCCAGTCGCCCGGGACAGAACCAAGAGACCCAGTACTTC. Translating gives CASRPGQNQETQYF.

The CDR3: CASSLGTSGSGQETQYF. Here the CDR3 DNA reads TGTGCCAGCAGCTTAGGGACTAGCGGGAGTGGCCAAGAGACCCAGTACTTC. V and J are TRBV7-3 and TRBJ2-5; 14 bases are shared with TRBD2. This CDR3 has 17 residues. Trimming cost V 2 bases and J 1 base; bases outside gene matches: 3. Germline CDR1 and CDR2: SGHTA and FQGTGA.

V usage is TRBV6-5 and J usage is TRBJ2-7; 10 positions match TRBD1. V shed 5 bases, J shed 2 bases, and the junction held 3 bases outside the gene matches. Germline values: CDR1 MNHEY, CDR2 SVGAGI. The CDR3 is 14 amino acids. CDR3 region: CASSQTGGAYEQYF. The CDR3 region has the DNA TGTGCCAGCAGTCAGACAGGGGGCGCCTACGAGCAGTACTTC.

This clone has only a few counts. The V call is TRBV11-2, the J call TRBJ2-2; D call uncertain. Germline CDR1 SGHAT, CDR2 FQNNGV. V gave up 1 base and J gave up 8 bases, with 8 bases separating them. This CDR3 is 13 amino acids long. CDR3 sequence (DNA): TGTGCCAGCAGCTTAGGAGCCGCAGGGGAGCTGTTTTTT. Translated: CASSLGAAGELFF.

The rearrangement uses TRBV7-3 and TRBJ1-5; tentative D call: TRBD1 (6 bases). The CDR3 consists of 19 residues. Between the trimmed V and J ends, which lost 6 bases and 1 base, there was a span of 25 bases. Germline values: CDR1 SGHTA, CDR2 FQGTGA. The CDR3 loop reads CASSSTGGFTGWSNQPQHF. DNA for the CDR3: TGTGCCAGCAGTTCAACCGGCGGTTTCACAGGGTGGAGCAATCAGCCCCAGCATTTT.

The rearrangement uses TRBV10-1 and TRBJ1-1, with TRBD1 matching over 10 bases. The CDR3 runs to 13 residues. CDR1 and CDR2 from the germline V gene are WNHNN and SYGVQD (reference sequence). Trimming took 8 bases from V and 6 from J; bases not matched to a gene: 6. The CDR3: CASRQGAIAEAFF. The CDR3 region has the DNA TGCGCCAGCCGACAGGGGGCGATCGCTGAAGCTTTCTTT.

This clone was observed a single time. The genes are TRBV6-6 and TRBJ1-1; D possibly corresponds to TRBD1 (6 bases). V lost 8 bases to trimming and J lost 5 bases, with 12 bases between them. There are 12 residues in the CDR3. The germline CDR1 and CDR2 sequences are MNHNY and SVGAGI (reference sequence). The chain's CDR3 is CASRWGRTEAFF. Written as DNA, the CDR3 is TGTGCCAGCCGCTGGGGGCGGACTGAAGCTTTCTTT.

The chain has TRBV27 and TRBJ2-3; no definite D call. The ends were cut back, 4 bases at V and 6 bases at J, with 11 bases in the middle. This CDR3 comprises 13 residues. From germline, CDR1 is MNHEY and CDR2 SMNVEV (reference sequence). This chain's CDR3 is CASSSPRYDTQYF. The CDR3 DNA is TGTGCCAGCAGTTCCCCTAGGTATGATACGCAGTATTTT.

This rearrangement joins TRBV28 to TRBJ1-3; the D is unclear. Germline values: CDR1 MDHEN, CDR2 SYDVKM. V was shortened by 6 bases and J by 0 bases, with 18 bases between the two germline ends. This CDR3 spans 17 amino acids. CDR3 sequence (DNA): TGTGCCAGCAGCGGTGTTACTGGGAGTTACTCTGGAAACACCATATATTTT. This gives the protein CASSGVTGSYSGNTIYF.

The V gene is TRBV6-6, the J gene TRBJ1-4, with 7 bases identical to TRBD1. The J segment lost 5 bases and the V segment lost 6 bases, leaving 6 bases of the junction unmatched. The CDR3 is made up of 14 amino acids. Germline V gene sequence: CDR1 MNHNY, CDR2 SVGAGI (reference sequence). The CDR3 protein is CASRPGTENEKLFF. For the CDR3, the DNA is TGTGCCAGCAGGCCCGGGACAGAGAATGAAAAACTGTTTTTT.